What follows is one T cell receptor beta chain and its context. The antigen is undetermined. Donors consisted of healthy bone marrow donors. The study sampled nominally healthy donors, though unrecorded immune exposures were likely. CDR1 is SGHDN and CDR2 is FVKESK in the germline V gene. The CDR3 runs 13 residues. V shed 0 bases and J shed 14 bases, with 16 bases lying between them. 60 Vbeta and 13 Jbeta primers were used in PCR. Assay used: immunoSEQ multiplex PCR; TCRdb lists only in-frame clones, some missing. The sample gives tens of thousands of clones, about 77% of which show up once; 9.7% is in the top ten. This entry comes from a study of cytomegalovirus exposure and HLA in healthy donors. Study-wide results and limits: Among TCR beta chains of equal frequency, HLA-associated ones were more clonally expanded in a later analysis.

This receptor was identified in a middle-aged man in good health and CMV-seronegative. The sample consisted of PBMCs. The rearrangement uses TRBV14 and TRBJ1-2, with TRBD1 as a possible D gene (5 bases). As DNA, the CDR3 is TGTGCCAGCAGCCAAGACAGGGTTGCACTGCGAACCTTC. Residues: CASSQDRVALRTF.